Included here is one T cell receptor beta chain sequence, with context. This sample also contains other DNA sequences that code for the same CDR3. The source of the sample is a study of cytomegalovirus exposure and HLA in healthy donors. For the study at large: Inside one of the first data releases sat about 91 million unique TCRs taken from HLA-typed donors.

The PCR contained 60 Vbeta and 13 Jbeta primers. The repertoire was sequenced with immunoSEQ multiplex PCR; TCRdb's copy has only in-frame clones and lacks some. Altogether about 150,000 clones are present, roughly 80% being singletons, with the ten largest covering 1% to 1.5%. Sequenced sample: PBMCs. This TCR derives from a man between 45 and 60 years old in good health and CMV-seropositive.

The DNA of the CDR3 is TGTGCCAGCAGCCCCCCTAGCGGGAGATTCCACGAGCAGTACTTC. Protein product: CASSPPSGRFHEQYF. The chain is built from TRBV9 and TRBJ2-7; the match to TRBD2 covers 10 bases. The trim removed 4 bases at V and 5 bases at J, leaving 9 bases unmatched. This CDR3 has 15 amino acids. Per germline, CDR1 SGDLS and CDR2 YYNGEE.